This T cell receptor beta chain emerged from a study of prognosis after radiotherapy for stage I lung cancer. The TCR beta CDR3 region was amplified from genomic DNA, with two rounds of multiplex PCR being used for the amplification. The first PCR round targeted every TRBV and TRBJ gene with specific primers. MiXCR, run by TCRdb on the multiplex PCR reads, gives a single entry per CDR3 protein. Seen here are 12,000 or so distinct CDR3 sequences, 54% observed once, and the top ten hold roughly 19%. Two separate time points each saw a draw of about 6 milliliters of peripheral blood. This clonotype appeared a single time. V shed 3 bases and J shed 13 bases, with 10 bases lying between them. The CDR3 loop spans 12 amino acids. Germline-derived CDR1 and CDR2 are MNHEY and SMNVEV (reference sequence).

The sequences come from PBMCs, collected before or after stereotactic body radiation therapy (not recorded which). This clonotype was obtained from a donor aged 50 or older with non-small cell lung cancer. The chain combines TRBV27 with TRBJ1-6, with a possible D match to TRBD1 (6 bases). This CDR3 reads CASSFRGLPLHF. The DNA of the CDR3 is TGTGCCAGCAGTTTCAGGGGCCTCCCCCTCCACTTT.